This T cell receptor beta chain was documented in a study of regulatory dendritic cells for organ transplantation (TCRdb year 2017). Some background on the complete study: To make regulatory dendritic cells, monocytes were cultured with vitamin D3 on days 0 and 4, plus IL-10 on day 4. To evaluate the response of the DCs to a potent maturation-inducing agent, LPS was added to DC cultures on day 6. The TCRbeta repertoires of sorted naive and memory CD4+ and CD8+ T cells were sequenced before and after allostimulation with regulatory or mature dendritic cells.

The TCRbeta CDR3 regions were amplified in a multiplexed two-step PCR with Vbeta-specific forward primers and Jbeta-specific reverse primers. TCRbeta libraries were sequenced on an Illumina instrument through the immunoSEQ service. The original pipeline was this. V, D and J genes were assigned using IMGT annotation, and counts were corrected for multiplex PCR bias using synthetic CDR3 analogues. In the immunoSEQ Analyzer, repertoire clonality was calculated as one minus the normalized Shannon entropy. Whether a clone counted as expanded was decided by Fisher's exact test with Benjamini-Hochberg false discovery rate control and a two-tailed cutoff of P<0.01. The source is immuneACCESS, and TCRdb retained only in-frame sequences with V and J called. Part of the clones is not carried over; for the studies checked, unresolved V genes explain less than half of this, and the remainder is unexplained. Clonal size and the V and J genes are those of that table, whereas D and trimming came from the DNA. Within this sample are 9,500 to 11,000 clones, with over 70% of them counted one time only. The ten biggest clones cover roughly 2.6% of the sample.

For this clone: The antigen this receptor binds is unknown. Per-nucleotide qualities are absent, and no much larger clonotype sits a single base away.

Results the study describes overall, beyond this receptor: Repertoires were highly diverse in naive CD4+ and CD8+ T cells, less diverse in memory cells, and most oligoclonal in memory CD8+ cells. Among the resting subsets, the most alloreactive TCR clonotypes were found in memory CD8+ T cells. In both subjects, allostimulation led to expansion of memory CD8+ clones, although regulatory dendritic cells appeared to cause more limited expansion than mature dendritic cells did. Only a couple of subjects were sequenced, and considerable between-individual heterogeneity in the alloreactive memory CD8+ T cell pool was noted by the authors.

Sorted T cell subsets were CFSE-labeled and co-cultured for around 5 days with allogeneic regulatory or mature dendritic cells at a 1:10 DC:T ratio. Naive T cells were sorted as CD45RA+ and memory T cells as CD45RO+ CD4+ or CD8+ cells by FACS. Two healthy control subjects provided the T cells used for TCR sequencing. Genomic DNA was extracted with the Qiagen DNeasy Blood & Tissue Kit. The TCR originated in a human donor in good health. The source material was memory CD4+ T cells from blood cultured with regulatory dendritic cells. The cell subset or site label here, explained by the study, means: CD45RO+ memory T cells.

This receptor carries the CDR3 CASSLALDRGNYGYTF. The nucleotide sequence reads as follows: TGTGCCAGCAGCTTAGCTCTGGACAGGGGAAACTATGGCTACACCTTC. The receptor chain draws on TRBV7-9 and TRBJ1-2; 9 nucleotides in the junction match TRBD1. V loses 0 bases at its end and J loses 2 bases; junction bases beyond the gene matches: 4. The germline V gene (reference sequence) gives CDR1 as SEHNR and CDR2 as FQNEAQ. The cysteine opens and the phenylalanine closes a CDR3 of 16 amino acids. CDR3 DNA is the only sequence kept; it has 48 bases, read in frame from the first base.